This T cell receptor (beta chain) was obtained from a study of identical twins. Trimming cost V 2 bases and J 8 bases, with 9 bases left between them. The CDR3 is 12 amino acids. This clonotype has at least ten counts. TCRdb re-called the 5' RACE reads through MiXCR, storing one row per CDR3 protein. The sample lists around 250,000 distinct CDR3 sequences, under 8.5% occurring once. The same sample was also used in a study of T cells expressing NK-cell markers.

The chain carries TRBV12-3 or TRBV12-4 and TRBJ1-2, with a possible D match to TRBD1 (5 bases). This receptor was identified in a woman between 18 and 29 years old in good health. Sequenced input: CD8+ T cells sorted from blood. CDR3 residues: CASSLSGDGYTF. The CDR3 coding sequence is TGTGCCAGCAGTTTATCGGGGGACGGCTACACCTTC.